The source of this T cell receptor beta chain is a study of T cell responses to AZD1222 COVID-19 vaccine. Study observations and caveats: Spike-wide coverage was observed for vaccine-associated CD4 TCRs, with dominant responses at 160-218 and 743-854.

Profiling relied on immunoSEQ multiplex PCR, and the TCRdb table lists in-frame clones only, not all of them. This table has more than 120,000 clones, 92% appearing once. CDR3 length equals 15 residues. V lost 7 bases, J lost 4 bases, and 10 bases stayed unmatched. Germline lookup yields CDR1 LNHDA and CDR2 SQIVND (reference sequence). Regarding this clone: Its antigen is not identified.

The V and J genes are TRBV19 and TRBJ2-7, with 10 bases that match TRBD2. Sequenced material: peripheral blood, taken 28 days after the second AZD1222 dose. The receptor was isolated from an adult who received the AZD1222 COVID-19 vaccine. CDR3 nucleotide sequence: TGTGCCAGTATGAACCCAGCGGGAGGGGAGTACGAGCAGTACTTC. It translates to CASMNPAGGEYEQYF.